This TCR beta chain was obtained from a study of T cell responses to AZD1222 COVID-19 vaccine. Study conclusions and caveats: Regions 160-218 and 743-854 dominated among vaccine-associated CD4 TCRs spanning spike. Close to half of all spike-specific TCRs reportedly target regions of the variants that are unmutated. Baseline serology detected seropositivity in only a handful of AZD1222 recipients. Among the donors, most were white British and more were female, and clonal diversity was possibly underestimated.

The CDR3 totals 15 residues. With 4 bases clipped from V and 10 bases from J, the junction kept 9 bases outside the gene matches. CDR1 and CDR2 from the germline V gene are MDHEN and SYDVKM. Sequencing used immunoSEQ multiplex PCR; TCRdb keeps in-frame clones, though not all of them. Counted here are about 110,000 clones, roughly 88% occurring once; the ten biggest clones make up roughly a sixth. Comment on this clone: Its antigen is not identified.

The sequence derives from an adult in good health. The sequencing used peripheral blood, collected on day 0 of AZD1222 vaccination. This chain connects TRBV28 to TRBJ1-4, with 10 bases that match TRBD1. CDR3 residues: CASSSPGQGTRKLFF. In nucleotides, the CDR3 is TGTGCCAGCAGTTCGCCGGGACAGGGGACCCGAAAACTGTTTTTT.